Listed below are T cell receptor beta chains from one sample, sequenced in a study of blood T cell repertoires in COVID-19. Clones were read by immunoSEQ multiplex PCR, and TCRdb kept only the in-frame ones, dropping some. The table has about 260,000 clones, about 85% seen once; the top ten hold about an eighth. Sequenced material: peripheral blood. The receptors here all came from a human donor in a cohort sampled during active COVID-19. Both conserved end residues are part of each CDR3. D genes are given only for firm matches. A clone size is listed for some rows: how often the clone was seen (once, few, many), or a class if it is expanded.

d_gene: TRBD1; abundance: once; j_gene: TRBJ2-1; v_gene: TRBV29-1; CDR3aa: CSVRDRVSYNEQFF; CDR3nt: TGCAGCGTTAGGGACAGAGTATCCTACAATGAGCAGTTCTTC
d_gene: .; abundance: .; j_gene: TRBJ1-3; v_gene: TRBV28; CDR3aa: CASSLWGAEGNTIYF; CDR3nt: TGTGCCAGCAGTTTATGGGGGGCGGAAGGAAACACCATATATTTT
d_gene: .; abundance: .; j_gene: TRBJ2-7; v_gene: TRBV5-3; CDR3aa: CARSSGTTGIGYEQYF; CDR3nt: TGTGCCAGAAGCTCCGGAACCACAGGGATAGGGTACGAGCAGTACTTC
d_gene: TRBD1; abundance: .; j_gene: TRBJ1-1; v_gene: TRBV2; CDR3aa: CASAVTGTAAFF; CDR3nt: TGTGCCAGCGCAGTCACAGGGACAGCAGCTTTCTTT
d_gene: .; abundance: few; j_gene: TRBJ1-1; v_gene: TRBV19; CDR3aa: CASRQRVRTEAFF; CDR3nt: TGTGCCAGTAGGCAAAGAGTTCGGACTGAAGCTTTCTTT
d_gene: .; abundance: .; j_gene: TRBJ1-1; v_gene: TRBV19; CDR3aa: CASSIGLTRTEAFF; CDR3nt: TGTGCCAGTAGTATAGGTCTAACGAGGACTGAAGCTTTCTTT
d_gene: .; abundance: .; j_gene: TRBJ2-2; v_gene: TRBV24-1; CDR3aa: CATSDFSAGAPELFF; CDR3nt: TGTGCCACCAGTGATTTCTCCGCGGGGGCCCCAGAGCTGTTTTTT
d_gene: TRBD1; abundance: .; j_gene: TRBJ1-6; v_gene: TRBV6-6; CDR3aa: CASSTGQGASPLHF; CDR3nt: TGTGCCAGCTCGACAGGGCAGGGGGCTTCACCCCTCCACTTT
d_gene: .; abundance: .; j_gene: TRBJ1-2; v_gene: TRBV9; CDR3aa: CASSVNRDYTF; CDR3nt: TGTGCCAGCAGCGTCAACAGGGACTACACCTTC
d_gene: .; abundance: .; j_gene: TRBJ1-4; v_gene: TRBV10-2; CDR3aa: CASMRDRNEKLFF; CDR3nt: TGCGCCAGCATGCGGGACCGTAATGAAAAACTGTTTTTT
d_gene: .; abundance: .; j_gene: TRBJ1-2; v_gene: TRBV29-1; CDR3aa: CSVERGSYGYTF; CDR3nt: TGCAGCGTTGAAAGGGGAAGCTATGGCTACACCTTC
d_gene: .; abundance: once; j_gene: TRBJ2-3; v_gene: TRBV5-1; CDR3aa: CASSRRSLSTDTQYF; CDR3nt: TGCGCCAGCAGCCGGCGGAGTCTTAGCACAGATACGCAGTATTTT
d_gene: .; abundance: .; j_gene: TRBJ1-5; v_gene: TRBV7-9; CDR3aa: CASRLGEGGQPQHF; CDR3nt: TGTGCCAGCAGGCTAGGGGAGGGGGGGCAGCCCCAGCATTTT
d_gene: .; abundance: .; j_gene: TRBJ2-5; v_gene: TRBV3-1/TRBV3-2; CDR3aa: CASSHRTGETQYF; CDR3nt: TGTGCCAGCAGCCATCGAACCGGAGAGACCCAGTACTTC
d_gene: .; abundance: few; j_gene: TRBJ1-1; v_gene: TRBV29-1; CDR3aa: CSATENTEAFF; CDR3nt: TGCAGCGCCACAGAGAACACTGAAGCTTTCTTT
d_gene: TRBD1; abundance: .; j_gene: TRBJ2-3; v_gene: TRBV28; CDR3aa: CASRRTGGVDTQYF; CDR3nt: TGTGCCAGCAGACGGACAGGGGGCGTAGATACGCAGTATTTT
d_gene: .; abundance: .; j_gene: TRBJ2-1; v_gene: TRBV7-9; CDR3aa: CASRTGSDEQFF; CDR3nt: TGTGCCAGCAGGACGGGTAGCGATGAGCAGTTCTTC
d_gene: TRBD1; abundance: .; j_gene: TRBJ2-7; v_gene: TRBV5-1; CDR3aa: CATKPAGTENEQYF; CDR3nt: TGCGCAACTAAACCGGCCGGGACAGAGAACGAGCAGTACTTC
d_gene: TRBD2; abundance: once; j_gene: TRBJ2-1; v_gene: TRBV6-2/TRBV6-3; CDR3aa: CASSYRRLAGEGNEQFF; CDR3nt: TGTGCCAGCAGTTACCGTCGCCTAGCGGGAGAAGGGAATGAGCAGTTCTTC
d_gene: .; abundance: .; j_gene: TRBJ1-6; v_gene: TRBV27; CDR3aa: CASRGAWGQRSPLHF; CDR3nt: TGTGCCAGCAGGGGGGCTTGGGGGCAGCGCTCACCCCTCCACTTT
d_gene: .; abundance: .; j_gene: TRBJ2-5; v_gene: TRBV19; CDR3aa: CATGVGETQYF; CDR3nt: TGTGCCACGGGGGTCGGGGAGACCCAGTACTTC
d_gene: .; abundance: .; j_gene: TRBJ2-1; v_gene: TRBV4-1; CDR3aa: CASSQARTFYNEQFF; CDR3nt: TGCGCCAGCAGCCAGGCACGGACTTTCTACAATGAGCAGTTCTTC